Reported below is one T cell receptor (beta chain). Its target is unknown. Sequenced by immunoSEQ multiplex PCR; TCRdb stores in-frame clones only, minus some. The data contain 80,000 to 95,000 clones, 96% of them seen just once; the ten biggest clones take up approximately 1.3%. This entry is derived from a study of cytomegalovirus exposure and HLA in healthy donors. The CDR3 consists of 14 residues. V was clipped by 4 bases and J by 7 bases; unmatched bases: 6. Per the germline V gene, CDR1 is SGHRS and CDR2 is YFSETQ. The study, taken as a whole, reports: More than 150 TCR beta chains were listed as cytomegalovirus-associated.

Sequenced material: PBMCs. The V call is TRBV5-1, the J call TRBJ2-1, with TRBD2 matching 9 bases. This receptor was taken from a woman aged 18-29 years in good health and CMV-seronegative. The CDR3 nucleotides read TGCGCCAGCAGCCCGGGACTAGCTGTGAATGAGCAGTTCTTC. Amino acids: CASSPGLAVNEQFF. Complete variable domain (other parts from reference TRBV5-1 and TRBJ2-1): KAGVTQTPRYLIKTRGQQVTLSCSPISGHRSVSWYQQTPGQGLQFLFEYFSETQRNKGNFPGRFSGRQFSNSRSEMNVSTLELGDSALYLCASSPGLAVNEQFFGPGTRLTVL.